A selection of T cell receptor beta chains follows, all from one sample in a study of blood T cell repertoires in COVID-19. The repertoire was sequenced with immunoSEQ multiplex PCR; TCRdb's copy has only in-frame clones and lacks some. The data show about 74,000 clones, with 84% seen just once and over 30% held by the top ten. The sample comprised peripheral blood. Source of these receptors: a man in his 70s with acute or convalescent COVID-19. Each CDR3 is given with its conserved first and last residue. Each record gives: D gene, clone size, V gene, J gene, CDR3 DNA, CDR3 protein. The D gene is left open where the match is weak. Clone sizes are given selectively: once, few, many, or a class where the clone is expanded.

>TRBD1|.|TRBV7-8|TRBJ2-3
TGTGCCAGCAGCTTGGGACAGCCTACAGATACGCAGTATTTT
CASSLGQPTDTQYF
>.|.|TRBV5-1|TRBJ1-5
TGCGCCAGCAGCTTAGACGGGTTTAGCAATCAGCCCCAGCATTTT
CASSLDGFSNQPQHF
>TRBD1|.|TRBV10-3|TRBJ1-5
TGTGCCATTGCGGACAGGGGGGGGAATCAGCCCCAGCATTTT
CAIADRGGNQPQHF
>.|.|TRBV6-6|TRBJ2-7
TGTGCCAGCAGTTTCCCGGGACAATACGAGCAGTACTTC
CASSFPGQYEQYF
>.|.|TRBV6-5|TRBJ2-7
TGTGCCAGCAACCCCCAGGGGTTTTCCTACGAGCAGTACTTC
CASNPQGFSYEQYF
>.|.|TRBV20-1|TRBJ1-2
TGCAGTGCTAGTAGCGGGGTAGGGACCACTTACTATGGCTACACCTTC
CSASSGVGTTYYGYTF
>TRBD1|many|TRBV20-1|TRBJ2-7
TGCAGTGCTGGTACCGGGACAGGGCGTTACTTC
CSAGTGTGRYF
>TRBD2|.|TRBV11-2|TRBJ2-1
TGTGCCAGCAGCCTGGTAGCGGGGAGTGACAATGAGCAGTTCTTC
CASSLVAGSDNEQFF
>TRBD2|.|TRBV5-1|TRBJ2-1
TGCGCCAGCAGCCCGGGGACTAGCGGGAGGAATGAGCAGTTCTTC
CASSPGTSGRNEQFF
>TRBD2|.|TRBV9|TRBJ2-3
TGTGCCAGCAGCGTAGGGGAGGGGCTCAGAACAGATACGCAGTATTTT
CASSVGEGLRTDTQYF
>TRBD1|few|TRBV27|TRBJ2-2
TGTGCCAGCAGGCTGCGTTCAACAGGGGGTAAGGCGGCCGGGGAGCTGTTTTTT
CASRLRSTGGKAAGELFF
>.|.|TRBV28|TRBJ1-6
TGTGCCAGCAGTTTACGGGGGGTTTCACCCCTCCACTTT
CASSLRGVSPLHF
>.|few|TRBV10-3|TRBJ2-1
TGTGCCATCCGGCGGGGGCAAGCCTACAATGAGCAGTTCTTC
CAIRRGQAYNEQFF
>.|.|TRBV19|TRBJ1-5
TGTGCCAGTAGTATACAGGGGAAGGATCAGCCCCAGCATTTT
CASSIQGKDQPQHF
>TRBD1|.|TRBV19|TRBJ1-2
TGTGCCAGTGGCCTGGACAGGGCCTTGAGTGGCTACACCTTC
CASGLDRALSGYTF
>.|.|TRBV5-1|TRBJ2-4
TGCGCCAGCAGCTTGGAACGCCCAGGTCCCATTCAGTACTTC
CASSLERPGPIQYF
>TRBD1|.|TRBV4-3|TRBJ1-2
TGCGCCAGCAGCCAGGCGTCCCCGGGACAGGGATTCTATGGCTACACCTTC
CASSQASPGQGFYGYTF
>.|.|TRBV6-1|TRBJ2-5
TGTGCCAGCAGTGAAGCGGGTCCAGGGGCAGGGGGGGAGACCCAGTACTTC
CASSEAGPGAGGETQYF
>.|.|TRBV19|TRBJ2-6
TGTGCCAGTAGTATCTCGGTGAGGGGGGCCAACGTCCTGACTTTC
CASSISVRGANVLTF
>TRBD1|few|TRBV5-1|TRBJ2-6
TGCGCCAGCAGCTTGGTCGAGGGGGCGGCTGGGGCCAACGTCCTGACTTTC
CASSLVEGAAGANVLTF
>.|.|TRBV19|TRBJ2-1
TGTGCCAGTACCCCGAGAAGCTCCTACAATGAGCAGTTCTTC
CASTPRSSYNEQFF
>TRBD1|.|TRBV2|TRBJ1-6
TGTGCCAGCCGGGACAGCAATTCACCCCTCCACTTT
CASRDSNSPLHF
>TRBD2|.|TRBV6-2/TRBV6-3|TRBJ2-7
TGTGCCAGCAGCCCCCTAGCGGGGGACGGAGGGGAGCAGTACTTC
CASSPLAGDGGEQYF
>TRBD2|.|TRBV11-3|TRBJ2-2
TGTGCCAGCAGCTCGGGACTAGCTGACACCGGGGAGCTGTTTTTT
CASSSGLADTGELFF
>.|.|TRBV6-5|TRBJ1-2
TGTGCCAGCAGTTGGACCGGACGAGGGGGCTACACCTTC
CASSWTGRGGYTF
>TRBD1|.|TRBV28|TRBJ1-2
TGTGCCAGCAGTTCGGGACAGGGGATTTGGGGCTACACCTTC
CASSSGQGIWGYTF
>TRBD2|.|TRBV5-1|TRBJ2-7
TGCGCCAGCAGCGGAAGCGGGGCCCACGAGCAGTACTTC
CASSGSGAHEQYF
>TRBD2|.|TRBV7-9|TRBJ2-3
TGTGCCAGCAGCTTAGGTACCCCGGGGGGGGGCACAGATACGCAGTATTTT
CASSLGTPGGGTDTQYF
>.|.|TRBV6-5|TRBJ1-5
TGTGCCAGCAGCCCCGCCGGGGGTGACAATCAGCCCCAGCATTTT
CASSPAGGDNQPQHF
>.|.|TRBV6-5|TRBJ1-5
TGTGCCAGCGGGGATGGGAGCGGAAATCAGCCCCAGCATTTT
CASGDGSGNQPQHF
>.|.|TRBV18|TRBJ2-4
TGTGCCAGCTCACCGGAATCCGGGACAAGGCTCTTC
CASSPESGTRLF
>.|.|TRBV7-7|TRBJ1-1
TGTGCTAGCAGCTTGACAGGGAACACTGAAGCTTTCTTT
CASSLTGNTEAFF
>.|.|TRBV29-1|TRBJ2-4
TGCAGCGTTGAAGGACGGAGCAAAAACATTCAGTACTTC
CSVEGRSKNIQYF
>.|.|TRBV9|TRBJ2-5
TGTGCCAGCAGCCCGGGGATCAGTTTGTGGGAGACCCAGTACTTC
CASSPGISLWETQYF
>TRBD1|.|TRBV19|TRBJ2-7
TGTGCCAGTAGTGAGGGGACAGGGCCATTCGAGCAGTACTTC
CASSEGTGPFEQYF
>TRBD2|.|TRBV27|TRBJ2-7
TGTGCCAGCAGCGGGATTAGCGGGAGGGCCTCGTACGAGCAGTACTTC
CASSGISGRASYEQYF
>.|.|TRBV28|TRBJ1-5
TGTGCCAGCAGTTTTATACAGGGTTTGGGGTCAGGTGAGCCCCAGCATTTT
CASSFIQGLGSGEPQHF
>TRBD1|.|TRBV5-1|TRBJ2-7
TGCGCCAGCAGCCACCGGACAGGGGCCTCCCTCCGGGAGCAGTACTTC
CASSHRTGASLREQYF
>TRBD2|.|TRBV7-2|TRBJ2-5
TGTGCCAGCAGCGCTAGCGGGCCTCAAGAGACCCAGTACTTC
CASSASGPQETQYF
>.|.|TRBV6-1|TRBJ2-1
TGTGCCAGCAGTGACGCCCCCCCAGGGCGGAGCAATGAGCAGTTCTTC
CASSDAPPGRSNEQFF
>.|once|TRBV2|TRBJ1-1
TGTGCCAGCAGTCGACAAGGAGCGGGGAACACTGAAGCTTTCTTT
CASSRQGAGNTEAFF
>TRBD1|.|TRBV28|TRBJ1-5
TGTGCCAGCAGACAAGACAGGGGCGGACAGCCCCAGCATTTT
CASRQDRGGQPQHF
>TRBD2|.|TRBV30|TRBJ2-2
TGTGCCCACAGAGTAGCGGGGATCCAAGCGAACACCGGGGAGCTGTTTTTT
CAHRVAGIQANTGELFF